The source of this T cell receptor beta chain is a study of blood T cells in healthy people across ages (dated by TCRdb to the mid-2010s). As for the study more broadly: In model experiments, roughly one uniquely barcoded TCR beta cDNA molecule per two T cells was captured by template switching. To track age-related changes in TCR beta repertoire diversity, the study relied on deep sequencing normalized with unique cDNA molecular identifiers. The donors were split into four age groups: young (average about 15 years), middle-aged (around 37), aged (approximately 59) and long-lived (more than 80). For two donors (one aged 18 to 29 and one aged 80 or older), the study analyzed two additional independent replicas of 1 million unique cDNA reads from the same blood draw. The paper's findings and limits, for the study overall: Since profiling was done on bulk unsorted PBMCs, naive and antigen-experienced compartments could not be conclusively compared. As age increased, observed TCR beta diversity per million T cells dropped in a roughly linear way, and a significant reduction was already evident by age 40. Compared with the aged group, more naive CD4+ T cells, fewer expanded clones and increased TCR diversity were shown by the long-lived group, suggesting age selection. A strong correlation was found between observed TCR beta diversity and the percentage of naive T cells measured by flow cytometry. Total diversity estimates from one million sequenced T cells were considered lower bounds and underestimates. Donor CMV infection status was unknown, potentially confounding age-related changes in expanded clonotypes.

The CDR3 numbers 17 residues from cysteine through phenylalanine. The read is trimmed to its CDR3 DNA, 51 bases read in frame from base 1. Looking up the germline V gene yields CDR1 LGHNA and CDR2 YSLEER. Library creation used 5' RACE. The run used an Illumina HiSeq 2500. A second PCR of roughly 7 to 11 cycles was performed with a sample-barcoded 5' primer and a J-beta primer mix. A unique molecular identifier was introduced onto each TCR beta cDNA molecule by a template-switch 5' adaptor carrying 12 random nucleotides. At least 2.5 million CDR3-containing paired-end reads were obtained from each sample. First-strand cDNA was synthesized from all RNA with the Mint cDNA synthesis kit, primed by a TRBC-specific oligonucleotide. After uracil-DNA glycosylase treatment, a first 18-cycle PCR used universal primers M1SS and BC2_uni_R on all cDNA. In the original analysis: For normalization, 1 million high-quality reads, each with a distinct molecular identifier, were randomly selected from each sample. Instead of being binned into consensus sequences, reads with shared molecular identifiers were discarded. MiTCR, set to a Q25 quality threshold and the strictest error-elimination algorithm, was used for CDR3 identification, clonotype clustering and error correction. A nonparametric unseen species model with Euler transformation was used to estimate a lower bound on total TCR beta diversity. TCRdb redid the processing of the public reads, applying fastp at Q25 and MiXCR, and retained in-frame beta chains. For every CDR3 protein sequence, its rows merge into one entry that carries the most common genes and DNA. These V and J calls originate from TCRdb's pipeline instead of the authors' own analysis. This sample comprises 500,000 to 550,000 distinct CDR3 sequences, nearly 25% of them detected only once. Jointly, the top ten make up just under 9% of the sample.

This clonotype was seen a handful of times. Its antigen is currently not known. No much larger clonotype is one base removed from it; base qualities were not supplied. Donors were around 37 systemically healthy Caucasian individuals from Russia aged roughly 6 to 95 years. Around 9.9 milliliters of peripheral blood were collected from each donor into EDTA-treated Vacutainer tubes. Ficoll-Paque density-gradient centrifugation was used to isolate PBMCs, with at least 6 million obtained per sample. Trizol reagent was used to extract total RNA from PBMCs, with at least 6 micrograms per sample. For every donor, flow cytometry on a PBMC aliquot measured the percentage of naive CD45RAhigh/CD27high T cells. These sequences were also reported in another study, on T cells of mothers and their children. From the second report: Nine systemically healthy Caucasian individuals served as donors, namely three mothers together with their six children. cDNA synthesis consumed the entire amount of extracted RNA, loaded at approximately 1.5 ug RNA in each 15 ul reaction. Sample barcodes and 2-4 random nucleotides were added via the M1S primer in the second PCR. More than 8.5 million TCR beta CDR3 reads were obtained from each mother, and about 3 million reads were obtained from each child. In both related and unrelated pairs, thymic selection shapes the output of TCR recombination in a similar way, with inherited differences having only a minor effect. Normalized repertoire overlap in related mother-child pairs was always slightly higher than in unrelated mother-child pairs, but the difference was never significant. No persistent microchimeric T cell clones were detected, at a sensitivity of around 100 clones per million clonotypes. The study used deep NGS to compare TCR beta repertoires of mothers and children, seeking features distinguishing related mother-child pairs from unrelated individuals. Mothers averaged about 37 +/- 4 years of age and children averaged around 10 +/- 4 years. After adapter ligation with NEBNext reagents, the libraries were sequenced on Illumina HiSeq 2000 with 100+100 nt paired-end reads. To avoid cross-contamination, the mother libraries and the child libraries were prepared a month apart and sequenced in separate runs. For each donor, somewhere between about 450,000 and 2,100,000 distinct TCR beta clonotypes were identified. Naive TCR beta clonotypes were estimated from low-frequency clonotypes matched to each donor's FACS-determined naive share, without sorting.

Recombination joined TRBV4-3 with TRBJ2-5, with 10 middle bases fitting TRBD2. The DNA matches TRBJ2-7 better at its end, which makes the J call doubtful. This receptor was identified in a boy between 5 and 17 years old in good health. The source material was blood. The nucleotides read TGCGCCAGCAGCCAAGATTTGCCTAGCGGGAGCTCTTACGAGCAGTACTTC. Translation gives CASSQDLPSGSSYEQYF.